The 9 T cell receptor beta chains below come from one sample, sequenced in a study of blood T cell repertoires in COVID-19. The method was immunoSEQ multiplex PCR; TCRdb's version includes in-frame clones alone and lacks a portion of them. The data contain about 92,000 clones, over 75% of them seen just once; the ten biggest clones take up around a sixth. Sample: peripheral blood. The origin of the receptors is a woman of 80 years or more with active or convalescent COVID-19.

The rearrangement uses TRBV25-1 and TRBJ1-3, with D uncertain. The CDR3 is 14 residues long. CDR1 MGHDK and CDR2 SYGVNS come from the germline V gene. The V end lost 3 bases, the J end lost 0 bases, and 6 bases lay between the germline ends. The CDR3 sequence is CASSEGLSGNTIYF. The CDR3 DNA reads as TGTGCCAGCAGTGAGGGCCTCTCTGGAAACACCATATATTTT.

V usage is TRBV7-6 and J usage is TRBJ2-3; 10 nucleotides align to TRBD2. Per the germline V gene, CDR1 is SGHVS and CDR2 is FNYEAQ. The CDR3 length is 16 residues. J gave up 2 bases and V 5 bases, and 7 bases lay outside the gene matches. The CDR3 here is CASSLIAGGATDTQYF. The CDR3 bases are TGTGCCAGCAGCCTCATAGCGGGGGGTGCCACAGATACGCAGTATTTT.

This chain links TRBV5-1 with TRBJ2-5; 9 bases agree with TRBD1. The CDR3 consists of 16 residues. Germline CDR1 is SGHRS and CDR2 is YFSETQ. Trimming took 2 bases from V and 5 from J; bases not matched to a gene: 10. This chain's CDR3 is CASSFQGTGRLETQYF. CDR3 coding DNA: TGCGCCAGCAGCTTCCAGGGGACAGGGAGGTTGGAGACCCAGTACTTC.

The chain uses TRBV7-2 and TRBJ1-2, with TRBD1 matching 9 bases. The CDR3 sequence is 14 residues long. Unmatched junction bases numbered 7, after V lost 5 bases and J lost 6 bases. Per germline, CDR1 SGHTA and CDR2 FQGNSA. The CDR3 here is CASSTGTGSDGYTF. In DNA form, the CDR3 reads TGTGCCAGCAGCACAGGGACAGGGAGCGATGGCTACACCTTC. The variable domain in full, with the rest retrieved from reference TRBV7-2 and TRBJ1-2, is GAGVSQSPSNKVTEKGKDVELRCDPISGHTALYWYRQSLGQGLEFLIYFQGNSAPDKSGLPSDRFSAERTGGSVSTLTIQRTQQEDSAVYLCASSTGTGSDGYTFGSGTRLTVV.

This chain links TRBV28 with TRBJ2-7; D not resolved. Trimming stripped 7 bases from V and 2 bases from J, with 12 bases between. Looked up from germline, CDR1 is MDHEN and CDR2 is SYDVKM. The CDR3 is made up of 13 amino acids. CDR3 in amino acids: CASTQTVPYEQYF. The CDR3 bases are TGTGCCAGCACCCAAACAGTACCCTACGAGCAGTACTTC.

This clone has a handful of counts. This chain connects TRBV19 to TRBJ2-7; a possible D gene is TRBD1 (7 bases). Trimming stripped 6 bases from V and 3 bases from J, with 18 bases between. Germline CDR1 is LNHDA and CDR2 is SQIVND (reference sequence). CDR3 size: 15 residues. The CDR3 loop reads CASSLQGGQVYEQYF. CDR3 sequence (DNA): TGTGCCAGTAGCCTTCAGGGGGGACAAGTCTACGAGCAGTACTTC.

The DNA for the CDR3 is TGCAGCGTTGAACCGGGACAGGAGGTTGTGGAGACCCAGTACTTC. It specifies CSVEPGQEVVETQYF. The chain has TRBV29-1 and TRBJ2-5; 8 bases line up with TRBD1. Germline V gene sequence: CDR1 SQVTM, CDR2 ANQGSEA. J lost 5 bases, V lost 2 bases, and 10 bases had no gene match. The CDR3 sequence is 15 residues long.

The V and J genes are TRBV11-2 and TRBJ2-7, with TRBD1 identical over 7 bases. The V segment lost 4 bases and the J segment 3 bases; nucleotides outside the gene matches: 3. CDR1 is SGHAT, CDR2 FQNNGV, per germline. The CDR3 is 13 amino acids. The CDR3 loop is CASSSGQFYEQYF. The CDR3 DNA reads as TGTGCCAGCAGCTCGGGACAGTTCTACGAGCAGTACTTC.

The chain joins TRBV7-2 to TRBJ2-5, with D possibly being TRBD1 (7 bases). Per the germline V gene, CDR1 is SGHTA and CDR2 is FQGNSA. V lost 3 bases to trimming and J lost 0 bases, with 17 bases between them. The CDR3 length is 17 residues. Here the CDR3 reads CASSFRVGGGHQETQYF. For the CDR3, the DNA is TGTGCCAGCAGCTTCAGGGTTGGAGGGGGCCACCAAGAGACCCAGTACTTC.